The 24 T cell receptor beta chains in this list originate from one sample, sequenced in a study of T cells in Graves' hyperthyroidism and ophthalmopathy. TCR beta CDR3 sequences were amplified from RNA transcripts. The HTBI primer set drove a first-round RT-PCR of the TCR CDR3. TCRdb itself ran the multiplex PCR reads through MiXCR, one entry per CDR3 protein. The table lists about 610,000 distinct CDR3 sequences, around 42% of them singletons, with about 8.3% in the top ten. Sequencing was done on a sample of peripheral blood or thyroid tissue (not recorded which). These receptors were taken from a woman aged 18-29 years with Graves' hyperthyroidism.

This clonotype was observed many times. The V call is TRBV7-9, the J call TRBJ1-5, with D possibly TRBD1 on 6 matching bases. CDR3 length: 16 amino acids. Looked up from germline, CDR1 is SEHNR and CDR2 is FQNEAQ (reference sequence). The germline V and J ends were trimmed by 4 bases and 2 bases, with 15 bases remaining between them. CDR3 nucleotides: TGTGCCAGCAGCTCGACACAGGGTGGAGGCAATCAGCCCCAGCATTTT. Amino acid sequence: CASSSTQGGGNQPQHF.

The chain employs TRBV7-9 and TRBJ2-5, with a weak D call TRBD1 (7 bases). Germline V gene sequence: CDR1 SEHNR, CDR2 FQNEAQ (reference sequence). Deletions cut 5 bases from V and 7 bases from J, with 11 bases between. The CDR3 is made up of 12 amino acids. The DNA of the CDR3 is TGTGCCAGCAGCAGACAGGGAGGGACCCAGTACTTC. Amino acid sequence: CASSRQGGTQYF. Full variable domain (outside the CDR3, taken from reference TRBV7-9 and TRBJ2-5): DTGVSQNPRHKITKRGQNVTFRCDPISEHNRLYWYRQTLGQGPEFLTYFQNEAQLEKSRLLSDRFSAERPKGSFSTLEIQRTEQGDSAMYLCASSRQGGTQYFGPGTRLLVL.

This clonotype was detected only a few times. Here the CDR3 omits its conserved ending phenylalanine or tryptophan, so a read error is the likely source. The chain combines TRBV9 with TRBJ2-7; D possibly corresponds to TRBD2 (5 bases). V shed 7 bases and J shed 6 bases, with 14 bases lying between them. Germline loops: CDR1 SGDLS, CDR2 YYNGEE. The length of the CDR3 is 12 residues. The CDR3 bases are TGTGCCAGCGGTAGCGCCCCTGGCGAGCAGTACCTC. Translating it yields CASGSAPGEQYL.

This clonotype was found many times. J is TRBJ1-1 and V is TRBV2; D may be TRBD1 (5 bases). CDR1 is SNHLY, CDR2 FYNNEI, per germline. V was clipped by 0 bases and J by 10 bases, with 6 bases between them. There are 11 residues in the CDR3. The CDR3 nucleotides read TGTGCCAGCAGTGAAGCAGGGGCAGCTTTCTTT. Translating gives CASSEAGAAFF.

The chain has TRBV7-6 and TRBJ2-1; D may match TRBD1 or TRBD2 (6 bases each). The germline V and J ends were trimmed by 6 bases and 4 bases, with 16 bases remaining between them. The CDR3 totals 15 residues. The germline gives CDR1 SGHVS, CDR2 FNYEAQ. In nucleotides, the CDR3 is TGTGCCAGCAGTTACTCGGGGGCATCTTACAATGAGCAGTTCTTC. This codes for CASSYSGASYNEQFF.

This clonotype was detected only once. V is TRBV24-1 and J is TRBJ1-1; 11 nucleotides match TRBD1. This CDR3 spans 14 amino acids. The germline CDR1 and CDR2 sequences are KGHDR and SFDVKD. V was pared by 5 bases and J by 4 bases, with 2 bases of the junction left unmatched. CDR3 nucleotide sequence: TGTGCCACCAGTGCTGGACAGGGGGCCACTGAAGCTTTCTTT. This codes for CATSAGQGATEAFF.

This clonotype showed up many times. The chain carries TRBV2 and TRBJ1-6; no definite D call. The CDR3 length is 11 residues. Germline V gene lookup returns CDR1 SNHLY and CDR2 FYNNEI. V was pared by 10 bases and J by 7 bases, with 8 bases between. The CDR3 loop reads CATQGNSPLHF. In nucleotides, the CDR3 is TGTGCCACCCAAGGAAATTCACCCCTCCACTTT.

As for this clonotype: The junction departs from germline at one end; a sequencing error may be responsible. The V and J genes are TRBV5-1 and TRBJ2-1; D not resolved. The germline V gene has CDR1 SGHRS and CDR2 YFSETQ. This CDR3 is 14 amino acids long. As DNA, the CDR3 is TGTGCCAGCAGCTTAACGCACAATCACAATGAGCAGTTCTTC. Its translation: CASSLTHNHNEQFF.

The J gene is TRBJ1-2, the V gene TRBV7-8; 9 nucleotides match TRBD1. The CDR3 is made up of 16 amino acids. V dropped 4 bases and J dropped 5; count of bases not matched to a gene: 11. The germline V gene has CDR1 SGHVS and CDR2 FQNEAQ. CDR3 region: CASSSHPGQGKYGYTF. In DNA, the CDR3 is TGTGCCAGCAGCTCCCATCCGGGACAGGGAAAGTATGGCTACACCTTC.

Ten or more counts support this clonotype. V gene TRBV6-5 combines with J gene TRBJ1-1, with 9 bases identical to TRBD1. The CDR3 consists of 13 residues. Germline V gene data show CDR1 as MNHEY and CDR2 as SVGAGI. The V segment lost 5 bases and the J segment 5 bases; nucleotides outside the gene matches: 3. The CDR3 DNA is TGTGCCAGCAGTCACAGGGGGCGTACTGAAGCTTTCTTT. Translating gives CASSHRGRTEAFF.

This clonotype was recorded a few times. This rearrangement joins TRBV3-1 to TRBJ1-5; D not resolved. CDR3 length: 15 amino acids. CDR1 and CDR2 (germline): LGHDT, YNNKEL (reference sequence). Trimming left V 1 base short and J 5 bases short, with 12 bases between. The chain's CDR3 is CASSQGLGQYQPQHF. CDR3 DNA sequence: TGTGCCAGCAGCCAAGGTTTAGGCCAGTATCAGCCCCAGCATTTT.

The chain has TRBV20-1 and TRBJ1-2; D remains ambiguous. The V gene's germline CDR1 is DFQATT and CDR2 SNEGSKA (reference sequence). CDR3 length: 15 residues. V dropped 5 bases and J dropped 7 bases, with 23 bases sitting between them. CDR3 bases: TGCAGTGCTTACCCAGGAGGGAATGAGCAGTCTGGCTACACCTTC. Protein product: CSAYPGGNEQSGYTF.

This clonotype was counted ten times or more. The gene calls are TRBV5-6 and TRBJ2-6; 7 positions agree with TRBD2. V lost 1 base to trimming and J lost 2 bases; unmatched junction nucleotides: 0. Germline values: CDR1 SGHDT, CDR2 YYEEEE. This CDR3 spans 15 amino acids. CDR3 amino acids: CASSLREAGANVLTF. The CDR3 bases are TGTGCCAGCAGCTTGCGGGAGGCTGGGGCCAACGTCCTGACTTTC. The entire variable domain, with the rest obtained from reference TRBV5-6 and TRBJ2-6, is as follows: DAGVTQSPTHLIKTRGQQVTLRCSPKSGHDTVSWYQQALGQGPQFIFQYYEEEERQRGNFPDRFSGHQFPNYSSELNVNALLLGDSALYLCASSLREAGANVLTFGAGSRLTVL.

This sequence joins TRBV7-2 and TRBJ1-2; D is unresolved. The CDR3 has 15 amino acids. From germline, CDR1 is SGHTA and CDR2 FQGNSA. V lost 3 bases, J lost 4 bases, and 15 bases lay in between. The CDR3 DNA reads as TGTGCCAGCAGCTTCGCCCTACTAGCGGGCTATGGCTACACCTTC. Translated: CASSFALLAGYGYTF.

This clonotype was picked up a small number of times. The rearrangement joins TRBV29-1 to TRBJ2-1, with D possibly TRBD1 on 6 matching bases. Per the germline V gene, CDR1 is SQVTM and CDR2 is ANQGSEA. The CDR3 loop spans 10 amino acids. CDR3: CRGAVDRLFF. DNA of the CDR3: TGCAGGGGGGCCGTAGACAGGCTGTTCTTC.

This CDR3 is CASSLHQLAGPNTGANVLTF. The CDR3 DNA reads as TGTGCCAGCAGCTTACATCAGCTAGCGGGACCGAACACCGGGGCCAACGTCCTGACTTTC. The V gene is TRBV7-6, the J gene TRBJ2-6; TRBD2 matches 9 bases. Germline CDR1 reads SGHVS; CDR2 reads FNYEAQ. CDR3 length: 20 amino acids. The trim removed 2 bases at V and 4 bases at J, leaving 15 bases unmatched.

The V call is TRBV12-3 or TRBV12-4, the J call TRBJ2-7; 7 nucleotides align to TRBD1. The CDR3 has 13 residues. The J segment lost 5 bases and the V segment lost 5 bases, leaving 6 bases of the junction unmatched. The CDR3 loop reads CASSKGTDHEQYF. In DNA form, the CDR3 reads TGTGCCAGCAGTAAAGGGACAGATCACGAGCAGTACTTC.

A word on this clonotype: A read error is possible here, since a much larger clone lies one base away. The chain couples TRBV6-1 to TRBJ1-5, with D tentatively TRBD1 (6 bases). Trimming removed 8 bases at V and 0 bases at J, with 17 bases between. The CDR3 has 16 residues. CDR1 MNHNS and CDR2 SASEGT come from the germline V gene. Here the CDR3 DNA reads TGTGCCAGCGGAAATCCCCAGGGGTGTAGCAATCAGCCCCAGCATTTT. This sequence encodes CASGNPQGCSNQPQHF.

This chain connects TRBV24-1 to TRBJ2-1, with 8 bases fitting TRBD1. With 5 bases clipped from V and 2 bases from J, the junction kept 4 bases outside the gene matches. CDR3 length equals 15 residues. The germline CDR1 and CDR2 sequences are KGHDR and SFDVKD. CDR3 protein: CATSGGQGTYNEQFF. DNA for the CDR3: TGTGCCACCAGTGGCGGACAGGGTACCTACAATGAGCAGTTCTTC.

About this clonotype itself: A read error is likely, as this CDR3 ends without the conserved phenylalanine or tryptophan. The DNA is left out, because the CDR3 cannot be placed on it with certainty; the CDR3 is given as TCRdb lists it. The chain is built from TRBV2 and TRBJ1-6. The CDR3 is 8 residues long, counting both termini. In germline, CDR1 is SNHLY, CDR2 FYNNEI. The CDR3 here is CASQRDYV.

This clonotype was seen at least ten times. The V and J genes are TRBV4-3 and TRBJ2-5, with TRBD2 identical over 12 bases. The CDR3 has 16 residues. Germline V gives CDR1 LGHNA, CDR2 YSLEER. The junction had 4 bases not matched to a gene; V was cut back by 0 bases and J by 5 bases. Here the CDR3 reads CASSQEGTSGRETQYF. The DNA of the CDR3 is TGCGCCAGCAGCCAAGAGGGAACTAGCGGGAGGGAGACCCAGTACTTC.

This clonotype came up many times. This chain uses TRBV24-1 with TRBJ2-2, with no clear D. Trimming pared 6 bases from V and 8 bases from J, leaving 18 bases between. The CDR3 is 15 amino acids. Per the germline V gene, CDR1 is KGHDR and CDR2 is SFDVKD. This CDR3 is CATSHISLGEGELFF. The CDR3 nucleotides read TGTGCCACCAGTCACATTAGTCTGGGTGAAGGGGAGCTGTTTTTT.

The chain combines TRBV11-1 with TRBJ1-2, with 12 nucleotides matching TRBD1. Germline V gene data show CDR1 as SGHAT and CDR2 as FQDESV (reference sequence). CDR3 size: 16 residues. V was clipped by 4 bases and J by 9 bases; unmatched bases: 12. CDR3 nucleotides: TGTGCCAGCAGCTCTGGGACAGGGGGCGAAGGTTGGAGCTACACCTTC. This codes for CASSSGTGGEGWSYTF.

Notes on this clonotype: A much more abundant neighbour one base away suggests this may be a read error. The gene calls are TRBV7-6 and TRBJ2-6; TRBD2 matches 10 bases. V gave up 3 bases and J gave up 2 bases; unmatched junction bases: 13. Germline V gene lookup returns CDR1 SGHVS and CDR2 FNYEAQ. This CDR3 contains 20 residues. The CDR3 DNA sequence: TGTGCCAGCAGCTTGGGAGGAAGCGGGAGGGCCCTAGCTGGGGCCAACGTCCTGACTTTC. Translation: CASSLGGSGRALAGANVLTF.